This T cell receptor beta chain stems from a study of beta chain features in type 1 diabetes. Study overall: All of the samples together had approximately 99 million sorted cells examined. Study observations and caveats: Patients with type 1 diabetes showed fewer VDJ junction insertions and more deletions. Type 1 diabetes patients had moderately but significantly shorter TCRB CDR3s in all four CD4+ subsets.

CDR1 and CDR2 from the germline V gene are SEHNR and FQNEAQ (reference sequence). V gave up 2 bases and J gave up 0 bases, with 7 bases separating them. This CDR3 is 14 amino acids long. As regards this clone: The antigen is undetermined.

The authors reverse transcribed all of the isolated RNA, so sequencing captured expressed TCRB transcripts. Generated by immunoSEQ multiplex PCR, the TCRdb table keeps only in-frame clones and is missing some. The sample lists some 700,000 clones; 13% were seen once. The specimen was naive CD4+ T cells from blood. The clonotype comes from a man younger than 35 with type 1 diabetes. The gene calls are TRBV7-9 and TRBJ1-1, with D unclear. CDR3 DNA sequence: TGTGCCAGCAGCTTAAAAGCGGTGAACACTGAAGCTTTCTTT. It translates to CASSLKAVNTEAFF.